Listed below are T cell receptor beta chains from one sample, sequenced in a study of tumor and adjacent non-tumor tissue in lung cancer. Via MiXCR, TCRdb re-called the multiplex PCR reads, giving one row per CDR3 protein. The table has roughly 140,000 distinct CDR3 sequences, about 71% seen once. The sequencing sample was made of lung tumor tissue. The source of these receptors is a man between 60 and 75 years old with small cell lung cancer. The CDR3 runs from the conserved cysteine through the conserved F or W. A D gene is named only where the DNA matches it firmly. Expanded clones get a size class; other rows say once, few or many, or leave the size out.

j_call clone_size d_call v_call cdr3_nt cdr3_aa
TRBJ2-3 . TRBD2 TRBV5-1 TGCGCCAGCAGCTCCGGACTAGCCCACACAGATACGCAGTATTTT CASSSGLAHTDTQYF
TRBJ2-6 . . TRBV6-1 TGTGCCAGCAGTGAGAGCGCGGGTGGGGCCAACGTCCTGAGTTTC CASSESAGGANVLSF
TRBJ2-7 few TRBD2 TRBV6-1 TGTGCCAGCAGTTCCCTAGCGGGAGACGAGCAGTACTTC CASSSLAGDEQYF
TRBJ1-6 . TRBD1 TRBV12-3/TRBV12-4 TGTGCCACCAGTTTGGGACAGCATTCACCCCTCCACTTT CATSLGQHSPLHF
TRBJ2-7 . . TRBV15 TGTGCCACCAGCAGAGATCTGTCCCCCGCCGAGCAGTACTTC CATSRDLSPAEQYF
TRBJ1-1 once . TRBV6-6 TGTGCCAGTAGCATCGGAGAGAACGCTGAAGCTTTCTTT CASSIGENAEAFF
TRBJ1-5 . . TRBV12-3/TRBV12-4 TGTGCCAGCAGTTTAGCATGGGGCGGCCAGCCCCAGCATTTT CASSLAWGGQPQHF
TRBJ1-5 few . TRBV12-3/TRBV12-4 TGTGCCAGCAGTCCTACTGGATTGTACAATCAGCCCCAGCATTTT CASSPTGLYNQPQHF
TRBJ2-6 few . TRBV5-6 TGTGCCAGCAGCTTTGCTGGGGCCAACGTCCTGATTTTC CASSFAGANVLIF
TRBJ1-5 . . TRBV20-1 TGCAGTGCTAGAGAACATGGTCTCAATCAGCCCCAGCATTTT CSAREHGLNQPQHF
TRBJ2-5 many . TRBV20-1 TGCAGTGCTAGATTACCCCGGGACACTGTCCAAGAGACCCAGTACTTC CSARLPRDTVQETQYF
TRBJ2-2 . . TRBV5-5 TGTGCCGGCCGCAAATTGGGGGGTAGGGACACCAGGGAGCTGTTTTTT CAGRKLGGRDTRELFF
TRBJ2-1 . . TRBV6-5 TGTGCCAGCAGTGCCGCACGTAGGTATGAGCAGTTCTTC CASSAARRYEQFF
TRBJ1-1 . . TRBV20-1 TGCAGTGTTGGAGGTCCAACTTTGGGAGCTTTCTTT CSVGGPTLGAFF
TRBJ2-3 . . TRBV5-4 TGTGCCAGCAGCTTGCCGGGGGATAACACAGATACGCAGTATTTT CASSLPGDNTDTQYF
TRBJ2-1 . . TRBV20-1 TGCTCTTTGAGGAGGCGGAGCTCCTACAATGAGCAGTTCTTC CSLRRRSSYNEQFF
TRBJ2-1 once . TRBV27 TGTGCCAGCAGTAGGAGCGGGTCCTACAATGAGCAGTGCTTC CASSRSGSYNEQCF
TRBJ1-1 many . TRBV6-5 TGTGCCAGCAGTTACTCGTATGGGCTAATGAACACTGAAGCTTTCTTT CASSYSYGLMNTEAFF
TRBJ2-7 . . TRBV11-3 TGTGCCAGCAACTTAGGCCCCAAGCGGACATACGACTACGAGCAGTACTTC CASNLGPKRTYDYEQYF
TRBJ2-5 . TRBD2 TRBV6-1 TGTGCCAGCAGTGGTGGGGTAGCGGGAATACAGGAGACCCATTACTTC CASSGGVAGIQETHYF
TRBJ2-3 . . TRBV24-1 TGTGCCACCAGTGATTTGGCATCGGGGACAAATACGCAGTATTTT CATSDLASGTNTQYF
TRBJ2-1 . TRBD2 TRBV14 TGTACCAGCAGCCAAGAAAGGGCTAGCGGAAAGCAGTTCTTC CTSSQERASGKQFF
TRBJ2-7 . . TRBV11-2 TGTGCCAGTAGCTTGATATGGGGGGTAAACTACGAGCAGTACTTC CASSLIWGVNYEQYF
TRBJ2-3 many TRBD2 TRBV12-3/TRBV12-4 TGTGCCAGCAGTTTGGGGGGGCTAGCGGGAACGCAGTATTTT CASSLGGLAGTQYF
TRBJ1-5 few . TRBV28 TGTGCCAGCAGTTACCTCGGTTATCAGCCCCAGCATTTT CASSYLGYQPQHF
TRBJ1-1 . . TRBV11-2 TGTGCCAGCAGCTTAGCCGGACATTTGAACATTGAAGCTTTCTTT CASSLAGHLNIEAFF
TRBJ2-4 many TRBD1 TRBV6-1 TGTGCCAGCAGTGACAGGGGGCTGAACATTCAGTACTTC CASSDRGLNIQYF
TRBJ2-1 . TRBD2 TRBV6-6 TGTGTCAGCGGGGAAATTAAGACTAACGGGACGATAAATGAGCAGTTCTTC CVSGEIKTNGTINEQFF
TRBJ1-1 . . TRBV6-1 TGTGTCAGCAGACAGCCCGGTTTAGGGGCGTTCTTT CVSRQPGLGAFF
TRBJ2-3 . . TRBV11-3 TGTGCCAGCAGTCAGTGGGAGGAGTGGGATACGGATTATTTT CASSQWEEWDTDYF
TRBJ2-3 few TRBD2 TRBV28 TGTGCCAGCAGTATACCGACAGCGGGGAGGGCGCAGTATTTT CASSIPTAGRAQYF
TRBJ1-2 . . TRBV6-9 TGTGCCAGCAGGGTACCGGGACTGCAAATCCAGGCGGTTCAGAATGACTATGGCTACACCTTC CASRVPGLQIQAVQNDYGYTF
TRBJ2-5 many . TRBV20-1 TGCAGTGGCCGACGGGTAGCCGATCAAGAGACCCAGTACTTC CSGRRVADQETQYF
TRBJ2-2 . . TRBV6-5 TGTGCCAGCAGTTACTCGATCCGATTAGCTAATACCCGGGAGTTGTTTTTC CASSYSIRLANTRELFF
TRBJ2-3 . . TRBV6-5 TGTGTCAGCACTTACTCTCAGCGGCAAGATACGCAGTATTTT CVSTYSQRQDTQYF
TRBJ2-7 many TRBD1 TRBV7-9 TGTGCCAGCAGCACGACAGGGGGAGGCGGGTACGAGCAGTACTTC CASSTTGGGGYEQYF
TRBJ2-5 few . TRBV20-1 TGCAATGCTAGAGACCCCCGACTATTTCAAGAGACCCAGTACTTC CNARDPRLFQETQYF
TRBJ2-1 many TRBD2 TRBV11-1 TGTGCCAGCAGCTTTGGCGGGAGCCACAATGAGCAGTTCTTC CASSFGGSHNEQFF
TRBJ1-2 . . TRBV20-1 TGCAGTGATAGAGATCCCAATAAGGCTGGCTACACCTTC CSDRDPNKAGYTF
TRBJ2-1 . . TRBV24-1 TGTGCCACCAGTGATCCTATGGGGTACAATGAGCATTTCTTC CATSDPMGYNEHFF
TRBJ2-7 . TRBD1 TRBV5-6 TGTGCCAGCAGCCAACAGGGGCTATGGGAGCAGTACTTC CASSQQGLWEQYF
TRBJ1-1 . . TRBV7-8 TGTGCCAGCAGCTTAGATGGCAGGGTTTTTAACACTGAAGCTTTCTTT CASSLDGRVFNTEAFF
TRBJ2-3 . TRBD2 TRBV7-2 TGTGCCAGCGCGGGAGGGAATATGCAGTATTTT CASAGGNMQYF
TRBJ2-7 . . TRBV11-3 TGTGCCAGCAGCTCAGTCAGGCTCTCCTACGACCAGTACTTC CASSSVRLSYDQYF
TRBJ2-7 . . TRBV12-3/TRBV12-4 TGTGCCAGCAGTTTTTTCGGACGGGAGCAGCACTTC CASSFFGREQHF
TRBJ2-1 . . TRBV20-1 TGCAGTGCTAGAGATGGGTCTAGAGGGACCCATGACCAGTTCTTC CSARDGSRGTHDQFF
TRBJ2-3 many TRBD2 TRBV20-1 TGCAGTGTAACAGCGGGAAGTCCAGATACGCAGTATTTT CSVTAGSPDTQYF
TRBJ2-4 . TRBD2 TRBV6-2/TRBV6-3 TGTGCCAGCAGTTACGAACGGCTAGCGGGAGGTGCTCAGTACTTC CASSYERLAGGAQYF
TRBJ1-1 many . TRBV29-1 TGCAGCGTTGGGGGCCTGGGGCCTGAAGCTTTCTTT CSVGGLGPEAFF
TRBJ2-6 . . TRBV11-3 TGTGCCAGCAGCTTAGATGGGTCGGACTCTCCTTTCGGGGCCAACGTCCTGACTTTC CASSLDGSDSPFGANVLTF
TRBJ2-5 . TRBD1 TRBV11-2 TGTGCCAGCAGCTGTGGAACAGGGACAGCCTCGTATCAAGGGACCCAGTACTTC CASSCGTGTASYQGTQYF
TRBJ2-3 many . TRBV11-3 TGTGCCAGCAGCTTAGGGGCGGATACGCAGTATTTT CASSLGADTQYF
TRBJ2-5 . TRBD1 TRBV20-1 TGCAGTGCTGTACAGCAGGGGGCCAGCGAGACCCAGTACTTC CSAVQQGASETQYF
TRBJ2-5 few . TRBV28 TGTGCCAGCAGTCCAGGAACCCAAGAGACCCAGTACTTC CASSPGTQETQYF
TRBJ1-1 medium-sized . TRBV20-1 TGCAGTGCTAGAGATCCGGCCGTCATGAACACTGAAGCTTTCTTT CSARDPAVMNTEAFF
TRBJ2-5 . TRBD2 TRBV5-4 TGTGCCAGCAGCTTGGTCGGTATGGGGCGCGGGAGGCGAGAGACCCAGTACTTC CASSLVGMGRGRRETQYF
TRBJ2-7 . . TRBV6-6 TGTGCCAGCAATGTCCAATCTTTCGCCGAGCAGTACTTT CASNVQSFAEQYF
TRBJ2-6 . . TRBV4-1 TGCGCCAGCAGCCAAGGCCCATTCAGGGGCTCTGGGGCCAACGTCCTGACTTTC CASSQGPFRGSGANVLTF
TRBJ2-1 once . TRBV28 TGTGCCAGCAGTTTGGAGCTAGCAAACAATGAGCAGTTCTTC CASSLELANNEQFF